One sample yielded the 11 T cell receptor beta chains listed below, sequenced in a study of human T cells and chemical hapten exposure. Time point here: patch test 1, 2 weeks after DPC sensitization. As to treatment: therapeutic diphenylcyclopropenone sensitization with weekly scalp DPC. From the RACE reads, TCRdb called clonotypes with MiXCR, one entry per CDR3 protein. Seen here are roughly 120,000 distinct CDR3 sequences, 9.5% to 13% observed once, and the top ten hold just over 1.4%. This sample comprised whole blood, obtained in connection with sensitization to the hapten diphenylcyclopropenone (DPC). Every receptor here comes from a woman aged 45-59 years with alopecia areata. Some clones in this sample may be carry-over from other donors' samples.

This clonotype was found many times. The chain carries TRBV7-2 and TRBJ2-2, with TRBD2 as a possible D gene (5 bases). The CDR3 contains 14 residues. The germline CDR1 and CDR2 sequences are SGHTA and FQGNSA. V dropped 2 bases and J dropped 7 bases, with 11 bases sitting between them. The CDR3 is CASSLMLRDGELFF. DNA for the CDR3: TGTGCCAGCAGCTTAATGTTGAGGGACGGGGAGCTGTTTTTT.

V and J are TRBV2 and TRBJ2-6, with a possible D match to TRBD1 (5 bases). Germline assignment: CDR1 SNHLY and CDR2 FYNNEI. The CDR3 is 12 residues long. V lost 8 bases, J lost 9 bases, and 11 bases lay in between. In nucleotides, the CDR3 is TGTGCCAGCTGTTCGGACAACAACGTCCTGACTTTC. Its protein product is CASCSDNNVLTF.

The table lists this clonotype with many counts. The DNA of the CDR3 is TGTGCCAGCAGCAGGCGGCGGACCCAAGAGACCCAGTACTTC. It yields the protein CASSRRRTQETQYF. The rearrangement links TRBV13 to TRBJ2-5; D gene uncertain. Germline CDR1 and CDR2: PRHDT and FYEKMQ (reference sequence). V lost 5 bases, J lost 1 base, and 11 bases lay in between. This CDR3 spans 14 amino acids.

This clonotype was detected many times. The chain joins TRBV28 to TRBJ1-5; 9 nucleotides match TRBD1. Per germline, CDR1 MDHEN and CDR2 SYDVKM. The CDR3 spans 16 residues. The ends lost 4 bases at V and 5 bases at J; junction bases unmatched: 9. This CDR3 is CASSSGQGTGYQPQHF. The CDR3 DNA is TGTGCCAGCAGTTCGGGACAGGGAACAGGCTATCAGCCCCAGCATTTT. Variable domain in full (rest from reference TRBV28 and TRBJ1-5): DVKVTQSSRYLVKRTGEKVFLECVQDMDHENMFWYRQDPGLGLRLIYFSYDVKMKEKGDIPEGYSVSREKKERFSLILESASTNQTSMYLCASSSGQGTGYQPQHFGDGTRLSIL.

This clonotype came up a few times. CDR3 sequence: CASSITETDTQYF. The CDR3 DNA reads as TGTGCCAGCAGCATTACAGAGACAGATACGCAGTATTTT. The chain combines TRBV11-3 with TRBJ2-3; no definite D call. The CDR3 runs 13 residues. Per the germline V gene, CDR1 is SGHNT and CDR2 is YENEEA. The V end lost 5 bases, the J end lost 3 bases, and 9 bases lay between the germline ends. Looking up the rest from reference TRBV11-3 and TRBJ2-3 gives the full variable domain: EAGVVQSPRYKIIEKKQPVAFWCNPISGHNTLYWYLQNLGQGPELLIRYENEEAVDDSQLPKDRFSAERLKGVDSTLKIQPAELGDSAVYLCASSITETDTQYFGPGTRLTVL.

In this sample, this clonotype turned up many times. CDR3 sequence: CASSPAGGTEAFF. The CDR3 DNA reads as TGTGCCAGCTCACCAGCAGGGGGGACTGAAGCTTTCTTT. V and J are TRBV18 and TRBJ1-1, with TRBD1 matching 7 bases. Losses at the gene ends were 2 bases for V and 5 bases for J; bases not matched to a gene: 2. Germline values: CDR1 KGHSH, CDR2 LQKENI. This CDR3 has 13 residues.

The chain uses TRBV7-9 and TRBJ2-7; 11 bases line up with TRBD2. Trimming at V came to 2 bases and at J to 2 bases, leaving 8 bases not matched to a gene. CDR1 SEHNR and CDR2 FQNEAQ come from the germline V gene (reference sequence). The CDR3 is 17 amino acids. The CDR3 DNA follows: TGTGCCAGCAGCTTAAATCTAGCGGGAGGCTTTCCCTACGAGCAGTACTTC. Translating gives CASSLNLAGGFPYEQYF.

This clonotype has at least ten counts. The gene calls are TRBV6-6 and TRBJ1-5, with 11 bases matching TRBD1. The CDR3 loop spans 18 amino acids. V shed 6 bases and J 0 bases; nucleotides not matched to a gene: 10. CDR1 is MNHNY and CDR2 is SVGAGI in the germline V gene (reference sequence). The CDR3: CASRRGQGATYSNQPQHF. CDR3 nucleotides: TGTGCCAGCAGAAGAGGACAGGGGGCCACTTATAGCAATCAGCCCCAGCATTTT.

This clonotype was observed at least ten times. The chain carries TRBV28 and TRBJ1-6; TRBD1 matches 7 bases. The CDR3 spans 17 residues. Unmatched junction bases numbered 9, after V lost 7 bases and J lost 0 bases. The V gene's germline CDR1 is MDHEN and CDR2 SYDVKM. The DNA for the CDR3 is TGTGCCAGCACCGCTTGGGACAGCAGCTCCTATAATTCACCCCTCCACTTT. It translates to CASTAWDSSSYNSPLHF.

This sequence joins TRBV19 and TRBJ2-4, with D possibly being TRBD1 (6 bases). The CDR3 totals 14 residues. Trimming stripped 3 bases from V and 6 bases from J, with 12 bases between. Germline values: CDR1 LNHDA, CDR2 SQIVND (reference sequence). CDR3 nucleotides: TGTGCCAGTAGTATGGCACGGACAGTAAACATTCAGTACTTC. Its protein is CASSMARTVNIQYF.

This clonotype was counted between two and nine times. The chain is built from TRBV28 and TRBJ1-6; 7 bases are a match to TRBD1. The CDR3 has 10 amino acids. Germline CDR1 MDHEN, CDR2 SYDVKM. The CDR3 bases are TGTGGTACAGGGGTGATCCCCCTCCACTTT. It translates to CGTGVIPLHF.